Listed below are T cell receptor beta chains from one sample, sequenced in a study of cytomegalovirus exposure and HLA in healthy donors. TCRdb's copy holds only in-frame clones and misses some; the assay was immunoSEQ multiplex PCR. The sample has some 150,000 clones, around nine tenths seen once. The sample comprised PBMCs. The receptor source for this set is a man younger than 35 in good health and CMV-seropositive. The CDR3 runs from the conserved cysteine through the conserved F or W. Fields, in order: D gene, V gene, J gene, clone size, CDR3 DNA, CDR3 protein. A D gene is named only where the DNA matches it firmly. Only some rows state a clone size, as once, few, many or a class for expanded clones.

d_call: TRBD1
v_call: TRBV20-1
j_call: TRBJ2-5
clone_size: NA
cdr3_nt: TGCAGACACGACAGGGACGAGACCCAGTACTTC
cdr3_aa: CRHDRDETQYF

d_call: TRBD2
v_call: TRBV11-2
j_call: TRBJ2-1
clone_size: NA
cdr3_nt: TGTGCCAGCAGCTTAGAGAGTTGGGTAACGCTAGCGGCCCTACATGAGCAGTTCTTC
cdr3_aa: CASSLESWVTLAALHEQFF

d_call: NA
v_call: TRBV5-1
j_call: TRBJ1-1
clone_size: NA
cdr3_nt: TGCGCCAGCAGCTTGGGGGCAGAGAACACTGAAGCTTTCTTT
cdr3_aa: CASSLGAENTEAFF

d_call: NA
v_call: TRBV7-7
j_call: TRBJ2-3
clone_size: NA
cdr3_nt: TGTGCTAGCAGCTTGGACAGAACAGATACGCAGTATTTT
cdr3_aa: CASSLDRTDTQYF

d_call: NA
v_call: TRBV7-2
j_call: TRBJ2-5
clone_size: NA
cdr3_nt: TGTGCCAGCAGCTTGTCGGAGACCCAGTACTTC
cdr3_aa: CASSLSETQYF

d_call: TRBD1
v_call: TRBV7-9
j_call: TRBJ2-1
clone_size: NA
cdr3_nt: TGTGCCAGCAGCTTAAGGACAGGTGGAAACTACAATGAGCAGTTCTTC
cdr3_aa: CASSLRTGGNYNEQFF

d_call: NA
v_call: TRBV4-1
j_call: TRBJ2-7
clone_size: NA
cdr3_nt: TGCGCCAGCAGCCAGTCCGGGACAACGTCCTACGAGCAGTACTTC
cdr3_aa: CASSQSGTTSYEQYF

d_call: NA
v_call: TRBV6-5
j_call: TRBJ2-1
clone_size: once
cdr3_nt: TGTGCCAGCAGTTCCACTAGCATACGCCACAATGAGCAGTTCTTC
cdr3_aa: CASSSTSIRHNEQFF

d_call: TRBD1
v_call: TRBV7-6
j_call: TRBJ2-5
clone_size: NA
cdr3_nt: TGTGCCAGCAGCCTGGGATACGGGACAGGGGAAGAGACCCAGTACTTC
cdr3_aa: CASSLGYGTGEETQYF

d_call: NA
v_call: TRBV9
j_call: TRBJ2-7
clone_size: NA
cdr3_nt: TGTGCCAGCAGCGTAGGAGTAAGCTCCTACGAGCAGTACTTC
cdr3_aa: CASSVGVSSYEQYF

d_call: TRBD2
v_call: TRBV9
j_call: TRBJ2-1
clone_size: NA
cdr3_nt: TGTGCCTCCTCCGAGGCTAGCGGGACGGTTGAGCAGTTCTTC
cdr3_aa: CASSEASGTVEQFF

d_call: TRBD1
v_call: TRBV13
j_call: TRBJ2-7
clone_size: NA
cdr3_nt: TGTGCCAGCAGCTCACAGGGGGCGTCAATCTACGAGCAGTACTTC
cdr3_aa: CASSSQGASIYEQYF

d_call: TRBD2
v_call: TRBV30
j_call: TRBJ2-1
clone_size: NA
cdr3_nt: TGTGCCTGGAGCGTGACTAGCACTGAGCAGTTCTTC
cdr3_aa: CAWSVTSTEQFF

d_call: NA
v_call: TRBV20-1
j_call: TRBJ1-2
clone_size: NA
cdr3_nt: TGCAGTGCGCCAGGGTTATATGGCTACACCTTC
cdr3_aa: CSAPGLYGYTF

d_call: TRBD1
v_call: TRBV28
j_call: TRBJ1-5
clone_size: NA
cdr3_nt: TGTGCCAGCAGTGGGACAGGGGTAGGAAATCAGCCCCAGCATTTT
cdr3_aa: CASSGTGVGNQPQHF

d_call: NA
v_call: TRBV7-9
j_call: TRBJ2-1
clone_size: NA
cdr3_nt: TGTGCCAGCAGCTTTTGGGAGACCTACAATGAGCAGTTCTTC
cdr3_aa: CASSFWETYNEQFF

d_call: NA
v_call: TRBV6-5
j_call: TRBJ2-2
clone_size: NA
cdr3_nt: TGTGCCAGCAGTTTCAGACAGACGAACACCGGGGAGCTGTTTTTT
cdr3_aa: CASSFRQTNTGELFF

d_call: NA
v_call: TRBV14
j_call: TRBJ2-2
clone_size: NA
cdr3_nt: TGTGCCAGCAGCCATGTCCTAGGGGTGGACACCGGGGAGCTGTTTTTT
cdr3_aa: CASSHVLGVDTGELFF

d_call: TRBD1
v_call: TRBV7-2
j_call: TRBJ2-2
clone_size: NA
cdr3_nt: TGTGCCAGCAGCCCACAGGGGTGGGCCGGGGAGCTGTTTTTT
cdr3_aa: CASSPQGWAGELFF

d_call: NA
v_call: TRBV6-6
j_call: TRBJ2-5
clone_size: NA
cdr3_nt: TGTGCCAGCAGCGGAGGTTGGGAGACCCAGTACTTC
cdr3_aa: CASSGGWETQYF

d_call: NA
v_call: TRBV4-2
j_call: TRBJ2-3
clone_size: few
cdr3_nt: TGTGCCAGCAGCAATCCGGGACATAAAGATACGCAGTATTTT
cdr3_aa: CASSNPGHKDTQYF

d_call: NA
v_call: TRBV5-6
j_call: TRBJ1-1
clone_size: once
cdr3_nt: TGTGCCAGCAGCACTTCGGGTCTCACTGAAGCTTTCTTT
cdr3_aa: CASSTSGLTEAFF

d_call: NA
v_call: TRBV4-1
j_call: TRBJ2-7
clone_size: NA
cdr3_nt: TGCGCCAGCAGCCAAGAAAGAGGCTACGAGCAGTACTTC
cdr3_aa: CASSQERGYEQYF

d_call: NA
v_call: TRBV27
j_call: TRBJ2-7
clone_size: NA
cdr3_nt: TGTGCCAGCAGTTTACGGGCAGGGGCTTACGAGCAGTACTTC
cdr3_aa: CASSLRAGAYEQYF

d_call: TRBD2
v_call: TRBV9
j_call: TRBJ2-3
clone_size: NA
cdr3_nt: TGTGCCAGCAGCGTAGAGGGACTAGCGACGGGGACAGATACGCAGTATTTT
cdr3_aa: CASSVEGLATGTDTQYF